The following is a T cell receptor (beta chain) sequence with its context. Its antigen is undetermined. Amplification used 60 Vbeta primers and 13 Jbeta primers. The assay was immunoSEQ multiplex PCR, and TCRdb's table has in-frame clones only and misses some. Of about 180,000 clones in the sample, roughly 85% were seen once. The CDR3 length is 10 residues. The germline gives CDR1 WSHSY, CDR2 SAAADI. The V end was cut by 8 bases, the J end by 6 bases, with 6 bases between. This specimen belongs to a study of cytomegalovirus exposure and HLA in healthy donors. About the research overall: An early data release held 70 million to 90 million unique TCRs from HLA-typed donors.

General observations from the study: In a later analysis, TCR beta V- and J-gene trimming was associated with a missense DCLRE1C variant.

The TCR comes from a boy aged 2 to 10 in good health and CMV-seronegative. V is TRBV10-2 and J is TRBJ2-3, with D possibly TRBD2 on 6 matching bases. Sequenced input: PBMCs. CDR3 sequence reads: CASGGDTQYF. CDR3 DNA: TGCGCCAGCGGGGGGGATACGCAGTATTTT.